A single sample gave rise to the 11 T cell receptor beta chains below, sequenced in a study of cytomegalovirus exposure and HLA in healthy donors. The primer mix had 60 Vbeta and 13 Jbeta primers. The repertoire was sequenced with immunoSEQ multiplex PCR; TCRdb's copy has only in-frame clones and lacks some. The table has about 160,000 clones, 82% seen once. Sequenced: PBMCs. The receptors shown here come from a girl under 18 in good health and CMV-seropositive.

This chain uses TRBV7-9 with TRBJ2-3, with 8 nucleotides matching TRBD2. V trimming: 3 bases; J trimming: 4 bases; junction bases outside the gene matches: 18. Germline V gives CDR1 SEHNR, CDR2 FQNEAQ (reference sequence). This CDR3 has 19 amino acids. The CDR3 is CASSFRPGSASGSADTQYF. The CDR3, as DNA: TGTGCCAGCAGCTTCCGTCCTGGGTCGGCGAGCGGGAGCGCAGATACGCAGTATTTT.

The chain links TRBV14 to TRBJ2-7, with a weak D call TRBD2 (5 bases). Between the trimmed V and J ends, which lost 0 bases and 5 bases, there was a span of 17 bases. The germline gives CDR1 SGHDN, CDR2 FVKESK. The CDR3 sequence is 16 residues long. This CDR3 is CASSQELRLRGDEQYF. CDR3 sequence (DNA): TGTGCCAGCAGCCAAGAATTAAGGCTTCGGGGTGACGAGCAGTACTTC.

The rearrangement links TRBV21-1 to TRBJ2-1; the table gives TRBD2 as D, unverified against the DNA. TRBV21-1 is recorded as a pseudogene. This CDR3 comprises 19 residues. Written as DNA, the CDR3 is TGTGCCAGCAGCAACCCTGGACTAGCGGGAGGGCCTTCGTTGTATGAGCAGTTCTTC. Its protein product is CASSNPGLAGGPSLYEQFF.

This clone showed up just once. V is TRBV11-3 and J is TRBJ1-1, with TRBD1 identical over 8 bases. The CDR3 is 16 amino acids. Losses at the gene ends were 5 bases for V and 3 bases for J; bases not matched to a gene: 11. Germline-derived CDR1 and CDR2 are SGHNT and YENEEA. CDR3 bases: TGTGCCAGCAGCCGATTGCCCATACAGGGGGACACTGAAGCTTTCTTT. This translates into CASSRLPIQGDTEAFF.

This clone was picked up one time. The genes are TRBV25-1 and TRBJ2-3; 11 positions agree with TRBD1. With 2 bases clipped from V and 1 base from J, the junction kept 5 bases outside the gene matches. CDR1 is MGHDK, CDR2 SYGVNS, per germline. The length of the CDR3 is 17 residues. The DNA for the CDR3 is TGTGCCAGCAGTGAAGGGGACAGGGGGGCCCGCACAGATACGCAGTATTTT. It is translated as CASSEGDRGARTDTQYF.

The J gene is TRBJ1-2, the V gene TRBV7-8; D might be TRBD1 (6 bases). Germline V lookup: CDR1 SGHVS, CDR2 FQNEAQ. The CDR3 spans 14 residues. Trimming stripped 4 bases from V and 8 bases from J, with 17 bases between. In DNA form, the CDR3 reads TGTGCCAGCAGCTCCACTTGGGGGCCAAAGGGCTACACCTTC. Translated, it gives CASSSTWGPKGYTF. Based on the CDR3 plus reference TRBV7-8 and TRBJ1-2, the full variable domain is GAGVSQSPRYKVAKRGQDVALRCDPISGHVSLFWYQQALGQGPEFLTYFQNEAQLDKSGLPSDRFFAERPEGSVSTLKIQRTQQEDSAVYLCASSSTWGPKGYTFGSGTRLTVV.

The V gene is TRBV7-9, the J gene TRBJ2-1; D gene unclear. The CDR3 totals 16 residues. V lost 5 bases to trimming and J lost 3 bases, with 17 bases between them. In germline, CDR1 is SEHNR, CDR2 FQNEAQ (reference sequence). The CDR3 sequence is CASSPRSGSDYNEQFF. The CDR3 region has the DNA TGTGCCAGCAGCCCACGGTCCGGGTCGGACTACAATGAGCAGTTCTTC.

The rearrangement uses TRBV11-3 and TRBJ2-1; D perhaps matches TRBD1 (6 bases). This CDR3 is built from 17 residues. Germline-derived CDR1 and CDR2 are SGHNT and YENEEA. Trimming took off 0 bases at V and 6 bases at J, with 18 bases between the two ends. CDR3 bases: TGTGCCAGCAGCTTAGATCTCGGCCGGGTAGGGGGCAATGAGCAGTTCTTC. Its protein is CASSLDLGRVGGNEQFF.

Concerning this clone: Within the sample, other DNA sequences also encode this same CDR3. J is TRBJ2-3 and V is TRBV7-3; 8 bases are shared with TRBD1. CDR1 SGHTA and CDR2 FQGTGA come from the germline V gene. Trimming took 5 bases from V and 4 from J; bases not matched to a gene: 8. The CDR3 is made up of 15 amino acids. In DNA, the CDR3 is TGTGCCAGCAGCCCAAGAACAGGGGGTTCAGATACGCAGTATTTT. Its protein is CASSPRTGGSDTQYF.

V and J are TRBV19 and TRBJ1-2, with TRBD1 matching over 7 bases. This CDR3 is built from 13 residues. Trimming at V came to 6 bases and at J to 4 bases, leaving 5 bases not matched to a gene. Germline CDR1 LNHDA, CDR2 SQIVND (reference sequence). The CDR3 loop reads CASRKGQFYGYTF. Here the CDR3 DNA reads TGTGCCAGTAGGAAGGGACAGTTCTATGGCTACACCTTC. Together with reference TRBV19 and TRBJ1-2, the CDR3 gives the full variable domain: DGGITQSPKYLFRKEGQNVTLSCEQNLNHDAMYWYRQDPGQGLRLIYYSQIVNDFQKGDIAEGYSVSREKKESFPLTVTSAQKNPTAFYLCASRKGQFYGYTFGSGTRLTVV.

The chain is built from TRBV19 and TRBJ1-5, with D tentatively TRBD1 (5 bases). CDR3 length: 11 amino acids. The germline V gene has CDR1 LNHDA and CDR2 SQIVND (reference sequence). The CDR3 bases are TGTGCTAGCGGGGGGAATCAGCCCCAGCATTTT. Its protein product is CASGGNQPQHF.